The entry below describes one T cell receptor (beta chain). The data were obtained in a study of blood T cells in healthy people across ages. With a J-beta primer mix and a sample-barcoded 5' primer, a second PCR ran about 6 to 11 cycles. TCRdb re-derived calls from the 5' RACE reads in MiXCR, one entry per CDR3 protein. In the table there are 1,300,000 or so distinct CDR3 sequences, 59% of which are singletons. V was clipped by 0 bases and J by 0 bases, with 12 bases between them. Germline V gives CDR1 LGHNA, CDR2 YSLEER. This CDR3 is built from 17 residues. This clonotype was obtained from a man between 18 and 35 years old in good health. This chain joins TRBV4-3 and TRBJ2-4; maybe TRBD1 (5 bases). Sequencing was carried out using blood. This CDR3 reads CASSQETRQGAKNIQYF. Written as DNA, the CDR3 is TGCGCCAGCAGCCAAGAGACTCGGCAGGGAGCCAAAAACATTCAGTACTTC.